This T cell receptor beta chain originates from a study of cytomegalovirus exposure and HLA in healthy donors. Study outcomes and limitations: Donor immune exposure was known only as CMV serostatus. As was reported, the classifier diagnosed cytomegalovirus status with high specificity and sensitivity.

Details on this clone: The target antigen is unknown.

The CDR3 runs 14 residues. Trimming cost V 4 bases and J 4 bases, with 12 bases left between them. The germline V gene has CDR1 SGDLS and CDR2 YYNGEE. The study ran its PCR with 60 Vbeta and 13 Jbeta primers. Sequenced by immunoSEQ multiplex PCR; TCRdb stores in-frame clones only, minus some. The sample includes about 110,000 clones, less than 85% of them seen just once. The V gene is TRBV9, the J gene TRBJ2-1; D perhaps matches TRBD2 (6 bases). The sequence derives from a man aged 25 to 40 in good health and CMV-seropositive. Sequencing was carried out using PBMCs. The CDR3 spells CASSTFGSYNEQFF. In DNA form, the CDR3 reads TGTGCCAGCAGCACCTTCGGGAGTTACAATGAGCAGTTCTTC.